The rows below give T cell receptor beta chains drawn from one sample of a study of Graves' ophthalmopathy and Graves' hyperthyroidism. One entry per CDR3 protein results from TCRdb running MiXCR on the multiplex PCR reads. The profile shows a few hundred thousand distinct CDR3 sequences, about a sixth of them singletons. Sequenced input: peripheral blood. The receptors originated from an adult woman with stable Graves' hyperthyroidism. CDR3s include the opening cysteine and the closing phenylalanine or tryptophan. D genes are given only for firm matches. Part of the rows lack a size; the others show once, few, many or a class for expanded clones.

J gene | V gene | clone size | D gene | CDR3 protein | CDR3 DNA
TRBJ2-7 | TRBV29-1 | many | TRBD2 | CSVELAGAGYEQYF | TGCAGCGTTGAACTAGCGGGAGCTGGCTACGAGCAGTACTTC
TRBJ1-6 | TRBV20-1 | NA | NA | CSVVGAGSPLHF | TGCAGTGTAGTGGGGGCCGGGTCACCCCTCCACTTT
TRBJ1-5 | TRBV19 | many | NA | CASSQPYRASNQPQHF | TGTGCCAGTAGTCAGCCTTACAGGGCCAGCAATCAGCCCCAGCATTTT
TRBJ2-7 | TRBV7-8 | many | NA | CASSFGQADTYEQYF | TGTGCCAGCAGCTTTGGGCAGGCCGATACCTACGAGCAGTACTTC
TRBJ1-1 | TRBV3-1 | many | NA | CASSQDLKGIENTEAFF | TGTGCCAGCAGCCAAGATCTAAAGGGGATCGAGAACACTGAAGCTTTCTTT
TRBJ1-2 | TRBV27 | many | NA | CASSLVFRHFNYGYTF | TGTGCCAGCAGTTTAGTCTTTCGGCACTTTAACTATGGCTACACCTTC
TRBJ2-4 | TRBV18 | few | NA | CASSAGSGVQAKNIQYF | TGTGCCAGCTCGGCGGGCTCGGGGGTTCAAGCCAAAAACATTCAGTACTTC
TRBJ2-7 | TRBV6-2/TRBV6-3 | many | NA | CASTDGYEQYF | TGTGCCAGCACAGACGGCTACGAGCAGTACTTC
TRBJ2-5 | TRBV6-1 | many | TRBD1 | CASSHRTGEETQYF | TGTGCCAGCAGTCATCGGACAGGGGAAGAGACCCAGTACTTC
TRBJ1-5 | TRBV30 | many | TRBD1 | CAWSVGTAFNQPQHF | TGTGCCTGGAGTGTAGGGACAGCTTTCAATCAGCCCCAGCATTTT
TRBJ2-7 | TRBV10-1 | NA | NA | CASSEFVGHEQYF | TGCGCCAGCAGTGAGTTTGTGGGCCACGAGCAGTACTTC
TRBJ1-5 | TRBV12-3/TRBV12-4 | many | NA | CASSPGLWSSNQPQHF | TGTGCCAGCAGTCCCGGACTGTGGAGTAGCAATCAGCCCCAGCATTTT
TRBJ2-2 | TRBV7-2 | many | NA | CASSITRWDTGELFF | TGTGCCAGCAGCATAACTAGATGGGACACCGGGGAGCTGTTTTTT
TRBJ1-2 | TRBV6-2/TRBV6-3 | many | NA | CASIKGGEFNYGYTF | TGTGCCAGCATCAAAGGCGGGGAGTTTAACTATGGCTACACCTTC
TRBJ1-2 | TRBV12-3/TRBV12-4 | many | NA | CASRGGVRWGYTF | TGTGCCAGCAGAGGGGGTGTTCGTTGGGGCTACACCTTC
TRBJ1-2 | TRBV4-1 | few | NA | CASSQEEQNYGYTF | TGCGCCAGCAGCCAAGAGGAACAGAATTATGGCTACACCTTC
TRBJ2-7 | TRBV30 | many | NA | CAWSHGIEQYF | TGTGCCTGGAGTCACGGAATCGAGCAGTACTTC
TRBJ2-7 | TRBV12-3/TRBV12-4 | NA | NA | CASSPRDKVTYEQYF | TGTGCCAGCAGCCCTCGGGATAAAGTCACCTACGAGCAGTACTTC
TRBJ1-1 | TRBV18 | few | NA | CASLTLQGKNTEAFF | TGTGCCAGTCTCACCTTGCAGGGAAAGAACACTGAAGCTTTCTTT
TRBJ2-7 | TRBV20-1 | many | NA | CSAIYRNYEQYF | TGCAGTGCTATTTACAGGAACTACGAGCAGTACTTC
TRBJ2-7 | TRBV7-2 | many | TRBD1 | CASSPGTGGYEQYF | TGTGCCAGCAGTCCCGGGACAGGGGGCTACGAGCAGTACTTC
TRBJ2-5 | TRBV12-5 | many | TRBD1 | CASGLGQGPETQYF | TGTGCTAGTGGTTTGGGACAGGGGCCGGAGACCCAGTACTTC
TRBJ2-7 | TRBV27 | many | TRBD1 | CASSTGGSEQYF | TGTGCCAGCAGCACAGGGGGCTCCGAGCAGTACTTC
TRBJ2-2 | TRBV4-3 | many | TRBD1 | CASSHRNLGQGVPANTGELFF | TGCGCCAGCAGCCACCGTAATCTTGGACAGGGGGTTCCCGCGAACACCGGGGAGCTGTTTTTT
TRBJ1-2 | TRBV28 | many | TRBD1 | CASKTGGASTSYGYTF | TGTGCCAGTAAAACAGGGGGCGCTTCTACTAGCTATGGCTACACCTTC
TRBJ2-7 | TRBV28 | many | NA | CASRTRFSHEQYF | TGTGCCAGCAGGACACGGTTCAGCCACGAGCAGTACTTC